Listed here are 10 T cell receptor beta chains from one sample, sequenced in a study of blood T cell repertoires in COVID-19 (dated by TCRdb to about 2020). The library was prepared using the immunoSEQ multiplex PCR assay. Imported from immuneACCESS, the table was reduced by TCRdb to in-frame sequences with V and J called. These copies leave out some clones; in studies compared against another copy, an unresolved V gene accounts for under half, and the cause of the remainder is not known. The sample data list under 400,000 clones, and just over 85% of these were observed just once. Roughly 4% of the sample rests with the top ten. Sample: PBMCs or T cells enriched from blood (not recorded which). The receptor set was obtained from a woman between 40 and 50 years old with acute COVID-19.

V gene TRBV7-2 combines with J gene TRBJ2-1; TRBD2 agrees at 10 bases. This CDR3 has 16 residues. CDR1 is SGHTA and CDR2 is FQGNSA in the germline V gene. The V gene end was trimmed by 1 base and the J gene end by 6 bases; junction bases not matched to a gene: 6. Here the CDR3 DNA reads TGTGCCAGCAGCTTAGTCCCGGGACTAGCGTCCAATGAGCAGTTCTTC. This gives the protein CASSLVPGLASNEQFF.

V gene TRBV14 combines with J gene TRBJ2-3; TRBD1 aligns across 7 bases. This CDR3 comprises 12 residues. Germline V gene sequence: CDR1 SGHDN, CDR2 FVKESK. The trim removed 4 bases at V and 7 bases at J, leaving 2 bases unmatched. The CDR3 sequence is CASSPTGHTQYF. The CDR3 bases are TGTGCCAGCAGCCCGACAGGGCATACGCAGTATTTT.

The chain uses TRBV19 and TRBJ2-1; tentatively, D is TRBD1 (7 bases). Trimming took off 3 bases at V and 7 bases at J, with 16 bases between the two ends. Germline loops: CDR1 LNHDA, CDR2 SQIVND (reference sequence). The CDR3 extends over 15 amino acids. CDR3 loop: CASSIETGTWNEQFF. The CDR3 coding sequence is TGTGCCAGTAGTATTGAGACAGGGACTTGGAATGAGCAGTTCTTC.

This clone was seen once. The identical CDR3 is also encoded by other nucleotide sequences in the sample. The chain recombines TRBV27 with TRBJ2-3, with D possibly being TRBD2 (5 bases). Germline lookup yields CDR1 MNHEY and CDR2 SMNVEV (reference sequence). The CDR3 totals 14 residues. V was shortened by 2 bases and J by 1 base, with 7 bases between the two germline ends. CDR3 sequence: CASSLLAGTDTQYF. In DNA form, the CDR3 reads TGTGCCAGCAGTTTACTAGCTGGCACAGATACGCAGTATTTT.

The gene calls are TRBV9 and TRBJ1-1, with TRBD1 matching 7 bases. The germline V gene encodes CDR1 SGDLS and CDR2 YYNGEE. The J segment lost 5 bases and the V segment lost 0 bases, leaving 16 bases of the junction unmatched. The length of the CDR3 is 18 residues. The DNA for the CDR3 is TGTGCCAGCAGCGTAGGGTTTGTCCTGGCACAGGGGAAGACTGAAGCTTTCTTT. It translates to CASSVGFVLAQGKTEAFF.

The chain couples TRBV20-1 to TRBJ2-3, with 12 bases lining up with TRBD2. With V trimmed by 3 bases and J by 6 bases, 10 bases remained unmatched. This CDR3 has 16 residues. Germline loops: CDR1 DFQATT, CDR2 SNEGSKA (reference sequence). DNA for the CDR3: TGCAGTGCTAGTTTCCGGACTAGCGGGAAGGAGGATACGCAGTATTTT. Its protein is CSASFRTSGKEDTQYF.

J is TRBJ1-3 and V is TRBV5-1, with D hard to call. The germline V gene has CDR1 SGHRS and CDR2 YFSETQ. The CDR3 loop spans 15 amino acids. The V end lost 0 bases, the J end lost 8 bases, and 15 bases lay between the germline ends. The CDR3 region is CASSLGGRVRDTIYF. CDR3 sequence (DNA): TGCGCCAGCAGCTTGGGCGGGAGGGTTCGCGACACCATATATTTT.

The CDR3 sequence: CASSPNGLGTDTQYF. The DNA of the CDR3 is TGTGCCAGTAGTCCTAACGGACTAGGGACAGATACGCAGTATTTT. V and J are TRBV19 and TRBJ2-3, with 7 bases fitting TRBD2. The CDR3 extends over 15 amino acids. The ends lost 5 bases at V and 3 bases at J; junction bases unmatched: 8. CDR1 LNHDA and CDR2 SQIVND come from the germline V gene (reference sequence).

This chain uses TRBV4-3 with TRBJ2-3, with 11 nucleotides matching TRBD2. There are 18 residues in the CDR3. The V and J ends lost 0 bases and 4 bases, in that order; junction bases with no gene match: 9. Per germline, CDR1 LGHNA and CDR2 YSLEER. The CDR3 spells CASSQDWVAGGRADTQYF. Here the CDR3 DNA reads TGCGCCAGCAGCCAAGATTGGGTAGCGGGAGGGCGGGCAGATACGCAGTATTTT.

This chain joins TRBV24-1 and TRBJ2-1, with no clear D. The CDR3 runs to 13 residues. Germline CDR1 reads KGHDR; CDR2 reads SFDVKD. V lost 3 bases to trimming and J lost 4 bases, with 6 bases between them. As DNA, the CDR3 is TGTGCCACCAGTGATGTTCTATACAATGAGCAGTTCTTC. As protein: CATSDVLYNEQFF.